The 15 T cell receptor beta chains in this list originate from one sample, sequenced in a study of T cells in Graves' hyperthyroidism and ophthalmopathy (dated by TCRdb to between 2018 and 2021). Library preparation employed multiplex PCR. TCRdb shows the sequencer as Illumina HiSeq 2000. The TCR beta CDR3 regions were amplified from RNA transcripts. The first round of RT-PCR for the TCR CDR3 was performed with the HTBI primer set and the Qiagen OneStep RT-PCR kit. TCRdb redid the processing of the public reads, applying fastp at Q25 and MiXCR, and retained in-frame beta chains. Each CDR3 protein gets just one entry, which takes the most common genes and DNA from the rows behind it. The table for this sample lists hundreds of thousands of distinct CDR3 sequences; around 13% of them were counted only once. In total, the top ten clones hold 12% of the sample. Source material: blood. The source is a woman aged 45-65 years with Graves' ophthalmopathy.

This chain links TRBV7-3 with TRBJ2-3, with D possibly being TRBD2 (5 bases). The CDR3 sequence is 17 residues long. CDR1 and CDR2 (germline): SGHTA, FQGTGA. Between the trimmed V and J ends, which lost 4 bases and 3 bases, there was a span of 20 bases. CDR3 DNA sequence: TGTGCCAGCAGCTCCCAACCTGTGGGAGCTGGGACAGATACGCAGTATTTT. Residues: CASSSQPVGAGTDTQYF.

This clonotype was counted at least ten times. V usage is TRBV28 and J usage is TRBJ2-1; 9 bases map to TRBD2. Germline V gives CDR1 MDHEN, CDR2 SYDVKM. J lost 0 bases, V lost 7 bases, and 7 bases had no gene match. The CDR3 has 16 amino acids. CDR3 loop: CASNFSGSRSYNEQFF. DNA of the CDR3: TGTGCCAGCAACTTTAGCGGGAGTCGCTCCTACAATGAGCAGTTCTTC. The complete variable domain, with remaining parts taken from reference TRBV28 and TRBJ2-1, reads DVKVTQSSRYLVKRTGEKVFLECVQDMDHENMFWYRQDPGLGLRLIYFSYDVKMKEKGDIPEGYSVSREKKERFSLILESASTNQTSMYLCASNFSGSRSYNEQFFGPGTRLTVL.

The chain has TRBV20-1 and TRBJ2-7; 8 bases are a match to TRBD1. With V trimmed by 3 bases and J by 2 bases, 6 bases remained unmatched. The CDR3 is 14 amino acids. Germline lookup yields CDR1 DFQATT and CDR2 SNEGSKA (reference sequence). The CDR3 sequence is CSARMDRAPYEQYF. The CDR3, as DNA: TGCAGTGCTAGGATGGACAGGGCACCCTACGAGCAGTACTTC.

This clonotype was observed at least ten times. This sequence joins TRBV6-2 or TRBV6-3 and TRBJ2-1; TRBD2 matches 7 bases. Germline V gives CDR1 MNHEY, CDR2 SVGEGT. The J segment lost 14 bases and the V segment lost 2 bases, leaving 12 bases of the junction unmatched. The CDR3 covers 14 residues. CDR3 DNA: TGTGCCAGCAGTTACAGGACTAGAGATTTTAAGAAGTTCTTC. It specifies CASSYRTRDFKKFF.

The table lists this clonotype with many counts. The rearrangement uses TRBV11-3 and TRBJ2-1, with D perhaps matching TRBD2 (6 bases). The V end lost 2 bases, the J end lost 5 bases, and 13 bases lay between the germline ends. This CDR3 spans 15 amino acids. Germline assignment: CDR1 SGHNT and CDR2 YENEEA. In nucleotides, the CDR3 is TGTGCCAGCAGCTTATGGGGCGGGAAGAACAATGAGCAGTTCTTC. Amino acids: CASSLWGGKNNEQFF.

Turning to this clonotype: One end of the junction is discordant with germline, which a read error may explain. The V call is TRBV6-5, the J call TRBJ1-3; no definite D call. This CDR3 has 15 amino acids. Germline V gene sequence: CDR1 MNHEY, CDR2 SVGAGI. As DNA, the CDR3 is TGTGCCGGCAGTTACTCGACGGGTTCTGGAAACACCATATATTTT. This encodes CAGSYSTGSGNTIYF.

With respect to this clonotype: A much larger clone sits a single nucleotide away, making a read error possible. V is TRBV28 and J is TRBJ2-5; possibly TRBD2 for D (5 bases). CDR3 length: 16 residues. Per germline, CDR1 MDHEN and CDR2 SYDVKM. The DNA of the CDR3 is TGTGCCAGCAGTTTCCAGTTTAGCGCGAACCAAGAGACCAAGTACTTC. Translated, it gives CASSFQFSANQETKYF.

This clonotype occurred many times. One junction end does not reproduce the germline sequence, and a read error may be involved. The rearrangement joins TRBV7-2 to TRBJ2-7; 8 bases align to TRBD2. This CDR3 is built from 13 residues. Germline V gene data show CDR1 as SGHTA and CDR2 as FQGNSA. The CDR3 region has the DNA TGTGCCAGCAGCCTAGCGGGTCCTACGGAGCAGTACTTC. Amino acid sequence: CASSLAGPTEQYF. The full variable domain, rest sourced from reference TRBV7-2 and TRBJ2-7, is GAGVSQSPSNKVTEKGKDVELRCDPISGHTALYWYRQSLGQGLEFLIYFQGNSAPDKSGLPSDRFSAERTGGSVSTLTIQRTQQEDSAVYLCASSLAGPTEQYFGPGTRLTVT.

V and J are TRBV25-1 and TRBJ2-3; 10 bases agree with TRBD1. Germline trimming cut 3 bases from V and 3 bases from J; bases unmatched to any gene: 9. Looked up from germline, CDR1 is MGHDK and CDR2 is SYGVNS. CDR3 length equals 17 residues. CDR3 in amino acids: CASSEPRTGGRTDTQYF. The CDR3 region has the DNA TGTGCCAGCAGTGAGCCGCGGACAGGGGGTCGGACAGATACGCAGTATTTT. The entire variable domain, with the rest obtained from reference TRBV25-1 and TRBJ2-3, is as follows: EADIYQTPRYLVIGTGKKITLECSQTMGHDKMYWYQQDPGMELHLIHYSYGVNSTEKGDLSSESTVSRIRTEHFPLTLESARPSHTSQYLCASSEPRTGGRTDTQYFGPGTRLTVL.

This clonotype was observed many times. This chain uses TRBV7-9 with TRBJ2-3, with unresolved D. The CDR3 runs 12 residues. V was cut by 5 bases and J by 4 bases, with 7 bases left in between. Germline assignment: CDR1 SEHNR and CDR2 FQNEAQ (reference sequence). CDR3 protein: CASSPQADTQYF. The CDR3 nucleotides read TGTGCCAGCAGCCCCCAGGCAGATACGCAGTATTTT.

The chain carries TRBV11-2 and TRBJ1-2, with TRBD1 as a possible D gene (6 bases). The CDR3 length is 15 residues. From germline, CDR1 is SGHAT and CDR2 FQNNGV. The germline V and J ends were trimmed by 5 bases and 8 bases, with 21 bases remaining between them. CDR3 sequence (DNA): TGTGCCAGCAGCCCCTCTTTTGGGGGCCCGGAGGGCTACACCTTC. It codes for CASSPSFGGPEGYTF.

At least ten counts were recorded for this clonotype. This chain joins TRBV5-1 and TRBJ2-1; a possible D gene is TRBD2 (6 bases). V was pared by 4 bases and J by 8 bases, with 19 bases between. This CDR3 spans 15 amino acids. The germline V gene encodes CDR1 SGHRS and CDR2 YFSETQ. The CDR3 reads CASSQMTSLVDEQFF. The CDR3 nucleotides read TGCGCCAGCAGCCAAATGACTAGTCTGGTGGATGAGCAGTTCTTC.

This clonotype was counted many times. This chain uses TRBV27 with TRBJ2-7; 12 nucleotides align to TRBD2. V trimming: 5 bases; J trimming: 7 bases; junction bases outside the gene matches: 9. From germline, CDR1 is MNHEY and CDR2 SMNVEV (reference sequence). CDR3 length: 15 amino acids. The CDR3 region has the DNA TGTGCCAGCAGTCGGACTAGCGGGATAAGCTGGGAGCAGTACTTC. It specifies CASSRTSGISWEQYF.

This clonotype appeared a single time. The CDR3 protein is CASSVKYEQYF. Written as DNA, the CDR3 is TGTGCCAGCAGTGTAAAATACGAGCAGTACTTC. The chain couples TRBV2 to TRBJ2-7; D unresolved. Germline V gene lookup returns CDR1 SNHLY and CDR2 FYNNEI. Trimming removed 4 bases from V and 4 bases from J, with 5 bases in between. The CDR3 extends over 11 amino acids.

The table lists this clonotype with many counts. The chain links TRBV5-1 to TRBJ1-1; D unclear. With 2 bases removed from V and 2 bases from J, the gap between germline ends came to 13 bases. CDR3 length: 15 amino acids. Germline V lookup: CDR1 SGHRS, CDR2 YFSETQ. The CDR3 bases are TGCGCCAGCAGCTTCGACCCAGACCCAAACACTGAAGCTTTCTTT. The encoded protein is CASSFDPDPNTEAFF.